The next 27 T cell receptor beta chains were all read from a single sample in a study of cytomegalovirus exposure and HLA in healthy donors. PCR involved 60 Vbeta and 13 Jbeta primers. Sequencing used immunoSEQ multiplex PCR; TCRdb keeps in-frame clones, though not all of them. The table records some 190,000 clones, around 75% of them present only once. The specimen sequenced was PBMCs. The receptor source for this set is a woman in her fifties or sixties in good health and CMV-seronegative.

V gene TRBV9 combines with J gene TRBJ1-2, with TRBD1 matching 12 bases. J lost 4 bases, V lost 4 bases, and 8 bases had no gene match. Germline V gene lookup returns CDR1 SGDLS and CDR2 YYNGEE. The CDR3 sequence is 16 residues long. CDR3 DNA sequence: TGTGCCAGCAGCTCCAAGGGGGGACAGGGGGCCTATGGCTACACCTTC. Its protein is CASSSKGGQGAYGYTF.

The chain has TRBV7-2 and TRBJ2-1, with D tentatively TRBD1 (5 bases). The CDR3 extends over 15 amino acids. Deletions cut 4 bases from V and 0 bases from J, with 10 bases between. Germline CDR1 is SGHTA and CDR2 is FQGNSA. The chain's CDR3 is CASSSQGFSYNEQFF. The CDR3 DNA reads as TGTGCCAGCAGCTCCCAGGGATTCTCCTACAATGAGCAGTTCTTC.

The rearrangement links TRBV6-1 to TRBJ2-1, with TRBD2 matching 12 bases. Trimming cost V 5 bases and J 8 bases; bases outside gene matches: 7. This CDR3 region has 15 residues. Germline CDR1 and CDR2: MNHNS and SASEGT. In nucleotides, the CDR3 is TGTGCCAGCAGTCAAAGACTAGCGGGGGTACATGAGCAGTTCTTC. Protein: CASSQRLAGVHEQFF.

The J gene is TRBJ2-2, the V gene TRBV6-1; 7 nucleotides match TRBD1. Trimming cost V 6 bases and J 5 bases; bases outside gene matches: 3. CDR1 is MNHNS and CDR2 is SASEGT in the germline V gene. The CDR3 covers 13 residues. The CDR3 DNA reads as TGTGCCAGCAGGCGACAGGGAACCGGGGAGCTGTTTTTT. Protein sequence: CASRRQGTGELFF.

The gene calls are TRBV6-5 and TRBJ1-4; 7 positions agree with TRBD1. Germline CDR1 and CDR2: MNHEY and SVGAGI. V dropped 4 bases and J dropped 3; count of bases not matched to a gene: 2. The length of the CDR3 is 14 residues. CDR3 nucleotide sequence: TGTGCCAGCAGTTTCAGGGGGGCTAATGAAAAACTGTTTTTT. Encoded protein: CASSFRGANEKLFF.

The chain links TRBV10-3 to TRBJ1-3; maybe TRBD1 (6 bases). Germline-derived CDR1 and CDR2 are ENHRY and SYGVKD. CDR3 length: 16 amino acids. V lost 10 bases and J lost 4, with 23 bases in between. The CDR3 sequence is CASSQGTSNSGNTIYF. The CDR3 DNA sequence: TGTGCCAGCTCCCAAGGGACATCAAACTCCGGAAACACCATATATTTT.

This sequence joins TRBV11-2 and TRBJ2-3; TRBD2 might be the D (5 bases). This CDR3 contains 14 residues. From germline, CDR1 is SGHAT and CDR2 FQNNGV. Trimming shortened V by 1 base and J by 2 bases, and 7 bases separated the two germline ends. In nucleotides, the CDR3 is TGTGCCAGCAGCTTAGTCGGACTCACAGATACGCAGTATTTT. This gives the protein CASSLVGLTDTQYF.

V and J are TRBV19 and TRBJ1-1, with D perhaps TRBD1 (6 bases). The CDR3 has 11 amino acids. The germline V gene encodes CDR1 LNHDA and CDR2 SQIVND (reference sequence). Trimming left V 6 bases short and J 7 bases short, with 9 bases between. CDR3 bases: TGTGCCAGTAGCGACAGGATTGAAGCTTTCTTT. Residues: CASSDRIEAFF.

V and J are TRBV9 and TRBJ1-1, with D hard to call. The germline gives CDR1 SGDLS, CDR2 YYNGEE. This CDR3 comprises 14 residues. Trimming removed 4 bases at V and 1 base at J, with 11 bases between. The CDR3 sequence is CASSPRVGNTEAFF. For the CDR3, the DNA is TGTGCCAGCAGCCCCCGAGTTGGGAACACTGAAGCTTTCTTT. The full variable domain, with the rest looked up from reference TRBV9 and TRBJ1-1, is DSGVTQTPKHLITATGQRVTLRCSPRSGDLSVYWYQQSLDQGLQFLIQYYNGEERAKGNILERFSAQQFPDLHSELNLSSLELGDSALYFCASSPRVGNTEAFFGQGTRLTVV.

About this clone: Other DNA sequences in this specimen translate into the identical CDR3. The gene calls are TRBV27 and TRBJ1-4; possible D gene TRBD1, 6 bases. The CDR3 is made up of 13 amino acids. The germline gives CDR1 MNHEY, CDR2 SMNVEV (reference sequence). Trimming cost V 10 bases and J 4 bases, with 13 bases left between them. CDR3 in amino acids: CATSSRGNEKLFF. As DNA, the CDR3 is TGTGCCACCTCGAGCAGGGGTAATGAAAAACTGTTTTTT.

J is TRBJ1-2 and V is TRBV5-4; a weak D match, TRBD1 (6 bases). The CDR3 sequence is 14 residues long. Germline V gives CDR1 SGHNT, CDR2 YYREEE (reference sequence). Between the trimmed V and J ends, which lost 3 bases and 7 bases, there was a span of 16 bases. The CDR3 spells CASSSNRVGSGYTF. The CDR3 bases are TGTGCCAGCAGCTCCAACAGGGTAGGGAGTGGCTACACCTTC. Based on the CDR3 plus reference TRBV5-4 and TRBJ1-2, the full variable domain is ETGVTQSPTHLIKTRGQQVTLRCSSQSGHNTVSWYQQALGQGPQFIFQYYREEENGRGNFPPRFSGLQFPNYSSELNVNALELDDSALYLCASSSNRVGSGYTFGSGTRLTVV.

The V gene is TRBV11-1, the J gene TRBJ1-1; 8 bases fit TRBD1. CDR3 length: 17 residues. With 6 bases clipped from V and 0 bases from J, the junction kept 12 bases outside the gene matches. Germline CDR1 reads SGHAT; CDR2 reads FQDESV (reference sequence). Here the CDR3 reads CASRLGQGVFMNTEAFF. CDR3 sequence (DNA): TGTGCCAGCAGGCTAGGACAGGGAGTATTCATGAACACTGAAGCTTTCTTT.

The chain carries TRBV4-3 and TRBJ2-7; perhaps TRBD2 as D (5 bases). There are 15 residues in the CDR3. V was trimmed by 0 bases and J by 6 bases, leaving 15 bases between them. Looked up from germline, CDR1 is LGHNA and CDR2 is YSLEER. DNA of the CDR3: TGCGCCAGCAGCCAAGATTGGCCGGGCGGGCTCGAGCAGTACTTC. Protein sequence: CASSQDWPGGLEQYF.

CDR3 coding DNA: TGTGCCAGCAGTGAACTGAGGGCGGGAGAGACCCAGTACTTC. Amino acids: CASSELRAGETQYF. The chain is built from TRBV6-1 and TRBJ2-5, with a possible D match to TRBD2 (5 bases). This CDR3 is 14 amino acids long. The V end lost 2 bases, the J end lost 4 bases, and 11 bases lay between the germline ends. Germline lookup yields CDR1 MNHNS and CDR2 SASEGT.

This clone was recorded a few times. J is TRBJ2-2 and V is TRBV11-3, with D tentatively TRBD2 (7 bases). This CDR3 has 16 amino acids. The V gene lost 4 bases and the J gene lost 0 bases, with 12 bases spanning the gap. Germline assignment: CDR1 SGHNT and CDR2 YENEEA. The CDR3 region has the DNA TGTGCCAGCAGCTCCACGGGGGGCCCGAACACCGGGGAGCTGTTTTTT. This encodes CASSSTGGPNTGELFF.

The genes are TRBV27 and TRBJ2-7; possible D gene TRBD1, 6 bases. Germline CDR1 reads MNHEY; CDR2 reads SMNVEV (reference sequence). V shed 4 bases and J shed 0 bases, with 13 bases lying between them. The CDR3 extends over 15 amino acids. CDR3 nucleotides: TGTGCCAGCAGTTCCGCCGGGACACGCTCCTACGAGCAGTACTTC. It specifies CASSSAGTRSYEQYF.

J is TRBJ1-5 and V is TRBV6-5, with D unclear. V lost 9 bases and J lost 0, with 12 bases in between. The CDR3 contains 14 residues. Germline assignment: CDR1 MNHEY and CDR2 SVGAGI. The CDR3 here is CASSPTYSNQPQHF. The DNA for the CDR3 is TGTGCCAGTTCTCCCACTTATAGCAATCAGCCCCAGCATTTT.

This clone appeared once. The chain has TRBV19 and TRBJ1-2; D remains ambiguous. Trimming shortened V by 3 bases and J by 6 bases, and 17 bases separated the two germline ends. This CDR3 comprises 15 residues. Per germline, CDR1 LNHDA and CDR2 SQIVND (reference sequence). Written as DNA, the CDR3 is TGTGCCAGTAGTATTCCTCTCGTCGGTACCGATGGCTACACCTTC. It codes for CASSIPLVGTDGYTF.

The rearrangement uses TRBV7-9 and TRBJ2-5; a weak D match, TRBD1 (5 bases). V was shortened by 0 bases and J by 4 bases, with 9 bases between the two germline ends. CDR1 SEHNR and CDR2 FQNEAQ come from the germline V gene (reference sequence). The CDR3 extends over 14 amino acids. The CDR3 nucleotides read TGTGCCAGCAGCTTAGCAGGGGTCCGAGAGACCCAGTACTTC. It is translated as CASSLAGVRETQYF. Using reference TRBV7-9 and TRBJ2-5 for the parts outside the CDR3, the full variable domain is DTGVSQNPRHKITKRGQNVTFRCDPISEHNRLYWYRQTLGQGPEFLTYFQNEAQLEKSRLLSDRFSAERPKGSFSTLEIQRTEQGDSAMYLCASSLAGVRETQYFGPGTRLLVL.

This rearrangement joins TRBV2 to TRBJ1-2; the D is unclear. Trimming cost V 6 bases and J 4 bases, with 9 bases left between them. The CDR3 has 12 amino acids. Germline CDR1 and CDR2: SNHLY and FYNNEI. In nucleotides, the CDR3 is TGTGCCAGCAGCCCGGCAGGCTATGGCTACACCTTC. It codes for CASSPAGYGYTF.

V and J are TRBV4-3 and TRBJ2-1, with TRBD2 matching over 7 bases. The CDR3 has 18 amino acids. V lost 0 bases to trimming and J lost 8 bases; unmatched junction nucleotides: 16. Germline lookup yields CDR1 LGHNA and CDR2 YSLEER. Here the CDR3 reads CASSQESSGTGGGDEQFF. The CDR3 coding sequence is TGCGCCAGCAGCCAAGAATCAAGCGGGACGGGGGGTGGCGATGAGCAGTTCTTC.

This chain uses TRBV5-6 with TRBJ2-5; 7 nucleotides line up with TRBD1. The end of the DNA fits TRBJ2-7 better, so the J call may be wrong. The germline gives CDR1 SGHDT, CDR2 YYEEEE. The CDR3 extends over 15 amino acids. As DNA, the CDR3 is TGTGCCAGCAGCTTACCCGGACAGGTTCGCTACGAGCAGTACTTC. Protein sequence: CASSLPGQVRYEQYF.

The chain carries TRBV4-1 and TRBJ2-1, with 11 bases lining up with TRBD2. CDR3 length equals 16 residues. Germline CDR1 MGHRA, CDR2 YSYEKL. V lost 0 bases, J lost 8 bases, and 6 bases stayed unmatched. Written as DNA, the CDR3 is TGCGCCAGCAGCCAAGATAGCGGGAGGGCCCTCTATGAGCAGTTCTTC. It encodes CASSQDSGRALYEQFF.

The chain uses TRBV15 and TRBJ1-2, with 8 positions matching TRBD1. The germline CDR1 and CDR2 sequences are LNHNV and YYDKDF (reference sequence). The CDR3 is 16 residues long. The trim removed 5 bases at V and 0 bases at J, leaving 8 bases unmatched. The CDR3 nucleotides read TGTGCCACCAGCGAGATCGGGACAGGAGCTAACTATGGCTACACCTTC. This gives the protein CATSEIGTGANYGYTF.

CDR3 sequence (DNA): TGCGCCAGCAGTGGGCTAGCAGCAGATACGCAGTATTTT. It translates to CASSGLAADTQYF. The rearrangement joins TRBV5-1 to TRBJ2-3; D may be TRBD2 (5 bases). The CDR3 has 13 amino acids. Trimming pared 5 bases from V and 4 bases from J, leaving 11 bases between. CDR1 SGHRS and CDR2 YFSETQ come from the germline V gene.

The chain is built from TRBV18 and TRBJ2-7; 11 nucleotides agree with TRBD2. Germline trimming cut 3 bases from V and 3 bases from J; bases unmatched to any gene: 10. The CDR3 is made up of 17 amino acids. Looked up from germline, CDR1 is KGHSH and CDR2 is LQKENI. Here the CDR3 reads CASSPGTSGSGLYEQYF. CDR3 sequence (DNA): TGTGCCAGCTCACCGGGGACTAGCGGAAGCGGCCTCTACGAGCAGTACTTC.

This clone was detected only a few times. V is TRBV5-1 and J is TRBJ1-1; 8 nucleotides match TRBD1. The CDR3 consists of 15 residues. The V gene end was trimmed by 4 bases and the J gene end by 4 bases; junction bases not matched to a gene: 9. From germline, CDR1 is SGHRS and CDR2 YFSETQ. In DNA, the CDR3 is TGCGCCAGCAGCGTCGCCGGGACAGGAGGCACTGAAGCTTTCTTT. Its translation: CASSVAGTGGTEAFF.